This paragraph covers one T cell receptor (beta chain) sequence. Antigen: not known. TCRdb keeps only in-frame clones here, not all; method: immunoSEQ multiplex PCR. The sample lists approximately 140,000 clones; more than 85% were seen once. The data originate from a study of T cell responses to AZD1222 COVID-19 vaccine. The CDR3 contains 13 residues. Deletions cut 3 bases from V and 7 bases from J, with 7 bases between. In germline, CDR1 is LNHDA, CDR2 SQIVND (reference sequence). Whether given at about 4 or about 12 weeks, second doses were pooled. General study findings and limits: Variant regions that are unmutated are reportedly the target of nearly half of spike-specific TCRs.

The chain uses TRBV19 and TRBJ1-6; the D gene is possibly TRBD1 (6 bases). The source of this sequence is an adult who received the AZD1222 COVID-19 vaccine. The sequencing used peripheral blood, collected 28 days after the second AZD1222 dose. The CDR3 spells CASSIGQNSPLHF. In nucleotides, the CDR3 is TGTGCCAGTAGTATCGGACAGAATTCACCCCTCCACTTT.